Listed below are T cell receptor beta chains from one sample, sequenced in a study of shared clonotypes between healthy human individuals. Produced via immunoSEQ multiplex PCR; TCRdb's table is partial and in-frame only. This table has under 1 million clones, 90% to 98% appearing once. The specimen was naive CD8+ T cells sorted from blood. The receptors stem from a man aged 30-40 years in good health. Each CDR3 is given with its conserved first and last residue. A D gene is named only where the DNA matches it firmly. Clone size is stated in some rows and not others, as once, few, many or a class when expanded.

j_gene	abundance	d_gene	v_gene	CDR3nt	CDR3aa
TRBJ2-1	.	.	TRBV9	TGTGCCAGCAGCGACGGTTACGAGCAGTTCTTC	CASSDGYEQFF
TRBJ2-3	.	.	TRBV10-1	TGCGCCAGCAGTGGGGACGAGCGCACAGATACGCAGTATTTT	CASSGDERTDTQYF
TRBJ2-6	.	.	TRBV4-1	TGCGCCAGCAGCCAAGAAAGCGGGCCTCGATTCTCTGGGGCCAACGTCCTGACTTTC	CASSQESGPRFSGANVLTF
TRBJ2-6	once	.	TRBV19	TGTGCCAGCCGGCCCGGCGTTGGGGCCAACGTCCTGACTTTC	CASRPGVGANVLTF
TRBJ2-2	once	TRBD1	TRBV5-6	TGTGCCAGCAGCCCGACAGGGGGAATCGGGGCCGGGGAGCTGTTTTTT	CASSPTGGIGAGELFF
TRBJ2-1	.	TRBD2	TRBV7-9	TGTGCCAGCAGCCACCAAGCGGGAGCCTACAATGAGCAGTTCTTC	CASSHQAGAYNEQFF
TRBJ2-3	.	TRBD1	TRBV7-9	TGTGCCAGCAGCTTAGTACTAGGGACAGGGAGACGCACAGATACGCAGTATTTT	CASSLVLGTGRRTDTQYF
TRBJ2-7	.	TRBD1	TRBV7-9	TGTGCCAGCAGCTCAGTGGACAGGGATTCCTACGAGCAGTACTTC	CASSSVDRDSYEQYF
TRBJ2-1	.	.	TRBV7-8	TGTGCCAGCAGCTTAGATGAGCAGTTCTTC	CASSLDEQFF
TRBJ1-2	.	TRBD1	TRBV30	TGTGCCTGGGGTTGGACAGGGATGAACTATGGCTACACCTTC	CAWGWTGMNYGYTF
TRBJ1-2	.	TRBD1	TRBV5-1	TGCGCCAGCAGCTTGTTGCAGGGGGGCCGGGACGGCTACACCTTC	CASSLLQGGRDGYTF
TRBJ1-1	.	.	TRBV6-5	TGTGCCAGCGGGAGGGGCTCGAACACTGAAGCTTTCTTT	CASGRGSNTEAFF
TRBJ2-7	.	.	TRBV5-4	TGTGCACGACTCCGCGCCCCCTACGAGCAGTACTTC	CARLRAPYEQYF
TRBJ1-2	.	.	TRBV7-8	TGTGCCAGCAGCTTATTCCCCAGGACTCGAGATAACTATGGCTACACCTTC	CASSLFPRTRDNYGYTF
TRBJ2-6	.	.	TRBV27	TGTGCCAGCAGCATGACAGGAACTGGGGCCAACGTCCTGACTTTC	CASSMTGTGANVLTF
TRBJ2-5	.	.	TRBV5-5	TGTGCCAGCAGCTTGGCTTTAGGGCCCACCTTTGCGGGGCCCCAGTACTTC	CASSLALGPTFAGPQYF
TRBJ2-7	once	.	TRBV15	TGTGCCACCAGCAGAGGGGGAGGTCTCCTCTACGAGCAGTACTTC	CATSRGGGLLYEQYF
TRBJ2-4	.	.	TRBV10-2	TGCGCCAGCAGTGAGATGGGGGGTACCAAAAACATTCAGTACTTC	CASSEMGGTKNIQYF
TRBJ2-6	.	.	TRBV27	TGTGCCAGCAGTCGCCACTCTGGGGCCAACGTCCTGACTTTC	CASSRHSGANVLTF
TRBJ2-7	.	.	TRBV4-3	TGCGCCAGCAGCCTCGGGACTGACGCCTACGAGCAGTACTTC	CASSLGTDAYEQYF
TRBJ2-2	.	TRBD1	TRBV4-1	TGCGCCAGCAGCCAAGGTTACGACAGGGGCACCGGGGAGCTGTTTTTT	CASSQGYDRGTGELFF
TRBJ2-2	.	.	TRBV27	TGTGCCAGCAGCCGCCCCACCGGGGAGCTGTTTTTT	CASSRPTGELFF
TRBJ2-1	.	.	TRBV18	TGTGCCAGCTCACCACCGTACAATGAGCAGTTCTTC	CASSPPYNEQFF
TRBJ1-2	.	.	TRBV9	TGTGCCAGGAGGGGGTATGGCTACACCTTC	CARRGYGYTF